These 13 T cell receptor beta chains were all obtained from the same sample, sequenced in a study of blood T cell repertoires in COVID-19. Profiling relied on immunoSEQ multiplex PCR, and the TCRdb table lists in-frame clones only, not all of them. The table includes about 130,000 clones, around four fifths detected once. The material sequenced was peripheral blood. The receptors here all came from a man between 60 and 75 years old with acute or convalescent COVID-19.

J is TRBJ2-7 and V is TRBV5-1; TRBD2 aligns across 8 bases. V was pared by 1 base and J by 5 bases, with 2 bases of the junction left unmatched. This CDR3 is 13 amino acids long. Germline-derived CDR1 and CDR2 are SGHRS and YFSETQ. The CDR3 region is CASSLSGGNEQYF. The CDR3 DNA follows: TGCGCCAGCAGCTTGAGCGGGGGTAACGAGCAGTACTTC.

This clone was seen only once. The chain is built from TRBV30 and TRBJ1-2; no firm D call. Germline CDR1 reads GTSNPN; CDR2 reads SVGIG (reference sequence). There are 15 residues in the CDR3. Trimming took 0 bases from V and 1 from J, leaving 12 bases between them. CDR3 DNA: TGTGCCTGGAGTGTGGGTGGAGGCGTTAACTATGGCTACACCTTC. Encoded protein: CAWSVGGGVNYGYTF.

The V gene is TRBV7-6, the J gene TRBJ1-5; D is ambiguous. Germline CDR1 and CDR2: SGHVS and FNYEAQ. The ends were cut back, 0 bases at V and 0 bases at J, with 6 bases in the middle. The CDR3 is 15 residues long. The CDR3 reads CASSLATDSNQPQHF. CDR3 DNA sequence: TGTGCCAGCAGCTTAGCTACAGATAGCAATCAGCCCCAGCATTTT.

The chain carries TRBV27 and TRBJ2-4, with 13 positions matching TRBD2. The germline V gene has CDR1 MNHEY and CDR2 SMNVEV (reference sequence). This CDR3 has 18 residues. With 3 bases clipped from V and 3 bases from J, the junction kept 8 bases outside the gene matches. The DNA for the CDR3 is TGTGCCAGCAGTTTCTCCGGACTAGCGGGAGAAGGCAAAAACATTCAGTACTTC. Its translation: CASSFSGLAGEGKNIQYF.

This sequence joins TRBV4-1 and TRBJ2-3; a weak D match, TRBD1 (5 bases). Looked up from germline, CDR1 is MGHRA and CDR2 is YSYEKL. V lost 6 bases, J lost 2 bases, and 9 bases lay in between. The CDR3 has 13 amino acids. CDR3 sequence (DNA): TGCGCCAGCAGTCAGGGTCCCACAGATACGCAGTATTTT. Translated: CASSQGPTDTQYF.

This chain uses TRBV11-2 with TRBJ1-1; a weak D match, TRBD1 (5 bases). CDR1 is SGHAT and CDR2 is FQNNGV in the germline V gene. The CDR3 is 14 residues long. Trimming left V 4 bases short and J 3 bases short, with 12 bases between. Written as DNA, the CDR3 is TGTGCCAGCAGCTCGGGGGGTTTTGACACTGAAGCTTTCTTT. It translates to CASSSGGFDTEAFF.

This chain joins TRBV9 and TRBJ2-7; 8 bases match TRBD2. With 0 bases clipped from V and 7 bases from J, the junction kept 9 bases outside the gene matches. There are 15 residues in the CDR3. Germline V lookup: CDR1 SGDLS, CDR2 YYNGEE. This CDR3 reads CASSVDAGGTGEQYF. In DNA form, the CDR3 reads TGTGCCAGCAGCGTAGATGCGGGGGGAACGGGAGAGCAGTACTTC.

Here the CDR3 reads CASSKLPGLGSNEQFF. The CDR3 nucleotides read TGTGCCAGCAGCAAACTGCCGGGACTAGGTTCCAATGAGCAGTTCTTC. The chain is built from TRBV21-1 and TRBJ2-1; TRBD2 was called by the table and not checked on the DNA. TRBV21-1 is a recognized pseudogene. The CDR3 is 16 residues long.

This clone was recorded once. The rearrangement uses TRBV6-5 and TRBJ1-1; 9 nucleotides match TRBD1. Germline V lookup: CDR1 MNHEY, CDR2 SVGAGI. V gave up 2 bases and J gave up 5 bases; unmatched junction bases: 3. The CDR3 consists of 14 residues. CDR3 residues: CASSYGQGRTEAFF. CDR3 nucleotides: TGTGCCAGCAGTTACGGACAGGGGCGAACTGAAGCTTTCTTT.

The chain employs TRBV6-1 and TRBJ1-2; possible D gene TRBD1, 5 bases. Germline V gives CDR1 MNHNS, CDR2 SASEGT. This CDR3 has 15 residues. Between the trimmed V and J ends, which lost 2 bases and 2 bases, there was a span of 12 bases. The CDR3 DNA reads as TGTGCCAGCAGTGAATCAGGGTATGGGAACTATGGCTACACCTTC. Encoded protein: CASSESGYGNYGYTF.

The chain carries TRBV5-4 and TRBJ2-3; TRBD2 aligns across 12 bases. Germline trimming cut 6 bases from V and 4 bases from J; bases unmatched to any gene: 3. The CDR3 has 14 residues. Germline CDR1 is SGHNT and CDR2 is YYREEE (reference sequence). CDR3 sequence: CASTSGGASDTQYF. CDR3 DNA sequence: TGTGCCAGCACTAGCGGGGGGGCCTCAGATACGCAGTATTTT. The full variable domain, with the rest looked up from reference TRBV5-4 and TRBJ2-3, is ETGVTQSPTHLIKTRGQQVTLRCSSQSGHNTVSWYQQALGQGPQFIFQYYREEENGRGNFPPRFSGLQFPNYSSELNVNALELDDSALYLCASTSGGASDTQYFGPGTRLTVL.

This clone was counted once. CDR3 protein: CAIGYGGTTDTQYF. As DNA, the CDR3 is TGTGCCATCGGGTACGGGGGGACCACAGATACGCAGTATTTT. V usage is TRBV10-3 and J usage is TRBJ2-3; TRBD2 matches at 7 bases. The CDR3 consists of 14 residues. Germline CDR1 ENHRY, CDR2 SYGVKD. V lost 8 bases, J lost 2 bases, and 7 bases stayed unmatched.

This sequence joins TRBV6-5 and TRBJ1-2; 11 positions agree with TRBD1. CDR1 is MNHEY, CDR2 SVGAGI, per germline. The CDR3 is 14 amino acids. J was trimmed by 8 bases and V by 6 bases; bases with no gene match: 8. The CDR3 sequence is CASSRTGGKGGYTF. As DNA, the CDR3 is TGTGCCAGCAGCCGGACAGGGGGCAAAGGAGGCTACACCTTC.